The sample holds a few counts of the clone carrying this TCR beta chain. Distinct nucleotide sequences in the sample also encode this CDR3. This sample was taken from a study of blood T cell repertoires in COVID-19. Study overall: PBMCs, B-cell-depleted T cells, or T cells provided the cDNA or gDNA that made up the material.

Germline V gene sequence: CDR1 GTSNPN, CDR2 SVGIG (reference sequence). CDR3 length: 12 residues. V was shortened by 3 bases and J by 9 bases, with 12 bases between the two germline ends. Original handling: By means of reference gene primer amplification, nucleated cell counts were estimated. Repertoires were generated with immunoSEQ multiplex PCR, while TCRdb's copy carries only in-frame clones and drops some. V and J calls and clone size are as listed in that table; D and trimming were resolved from the DNA. The sample has about 190,000 clones, 86% seen once; the top ten hold around 6%. The age range of participants was about 18 to 100 years, with residence in about two dozen US areas. The study assigned cohorts using participant-reported clinical history.

The gene calls are TRBV30 and TRBJ1-5; D uncertain. The source is a man aged 40-49 years with acute COVID-19. The sample was PBMCs or T cells enriched from blood (not recorded which). CDR3 DNA sequence: TGTGCCTGGAGCCTAGCAGTAGGGCCCCAGCATTTT. It translates to CAWSLAVGPQHF.